The next 31 T cell receptor beta chains were all read from a single sample in a study of blood T cell repertoires in COVID-19. Some clones are missing from TCRdb's copy, which holds only in-frame ones; the method was immunoSEQ multiplex PCR. The table shows 200,000 to 250,000 clones, with approximately 80% occurring only once. Sequenced: peripheral blood. The source is a woman between 45 and 65 years old with acute or convalescent COVID-19.

The CDR3 nucleotides read TGTGCCAGCAGCCAAGATGGCGGCTACAATGAGCAGTTCTTC. Translating gives CASSQDGGYNEQFF. This chain joins TRBV3-1 (or the pseudogene TRBV3-2) and TRBJ2-1; D ambiguous. The germline gives CDR1 LGHDT, CDR2 YNNKEL (reference sequence). This CDR3 is 14 amino acids long. V was pared by 0 bases and J by 3 bases, with 6 bases between.

This rearrangement joins TRBV5-4 to TRBJ2-1, with 9 bases matching TRBD1. The CDR3 is made up of 15 amino acids. Germline V CDR1 and CDR2: SGHNT, YYREEE (reference sequence). V gave up 6 bases and J gave up 7 bases; unmatched junction bases: 11. CDR3 protein: CASNTNGGTGNEQFF. The CDR3 region has the DNA TGTGCCAGCAACACAAACGGGGGGACAGGGAATGAGCAGTTCTTC.

In this sample, this clone turned up once. The chain joins TRBV7-2 to TRBJ2-5; 11 nucleotides line up with TRBD1. Germline CDR1 and CDR2: SGHTA and FQGNSA. The CDR3 is made up of 15 amino acids. V trimming: 5 bases; J trimming: 5 bases; junction bases outside the gene matches: 7. CDR3 sequence (DNA): TGTGCCAGCAGCCCCGGGACAGGGGGGTCGGAGACCCAGTACTTC. It specifies CASSPGTGGSETQYF.

As DNA, the CDR3 is TGTGCCAGCAGTGAAGAGGACAGGGGGCTAACCGGGGAGCTGTTTTTT. Residues: CASSEEDRGLTGELFF. The chain links TRBV2 to TRBJ2-2; the match to TRBD1 covers 11 bases. In germline, CDR1 is SNHLY, CDR2 FYNNEI. The V gene end was trimmed by 1 base and the J gene end by 5 bases; junction bases not matched to a gene: 3. The CDR3 is 16 amino acids.

The genes are TRBV27 and TRBJ2-2; D may be TRBD2 (5 bases). The V gene lost 5 bases and the J gene lost 0 bases, with 13 bases spanning the gap. There are 16 residues in the CDR3. Germline V gene data show CDR1 as MNHEY and CDR2 as SMNVEV (reference sequence). CDR3 amino acids: CASSTRLTTNTGELFF. As DNA, the CDR3 is TGTGCCAGCAGTACTAGACTGACGACGAACACCGGGGAGCTGTTTTTT.

The chain employs TRBV19 and TRBJ1-6, with a tentative D call TRBD1 (5 bases). CDR3 length equals 13 residues. The V end was cut by 7 bases, the J end by 9 bases, with 13 bases between. The germline CDR1 and CDR2 sequences are LNHDA and SQIVND (reference sequence). The CDR3 DNA reads as TGTGCCAGTACCTCCACGGGGGGTTCACCCCTCCACTTT. Translation: CASTSTGGSPLHF.

The gene calls are TRBV12-3 or TRBV12-4 and TRBJ1-5; TRBD1 matches 7 bases. Unmatched junction bases numbered 2, after V lost 7 bases and J lost 2 bases. The CDR3 is 13 residues long. The CDR3, as DNA: TGTGCCAGCACCCAGGGGGGCAATCAGCCCCAGCATTTT. Its protein is CASTQGGNQPQHF.

This sequence joins TRBV5-1 and TRBJ2-1; 12 bases agree with TRBD2. The V and J ends lost 0 bases and 7 bases, in that order; junction bases with no gene match: 5. In germline, CDR1 is SGHRS, CDR2 YFSETQ. The CDR3 covers 16 residues. The CDR3 region is CASSLETSGSLNEQFF. Here the CDR3 DNA reads TGCGCCAGCAGCTTGGAGACTAGCGGGAGTTTGAATGAGCAGTTCTTC. The full variable domain, in which reference TRBV5-1 and TRBJ2-1 provide the parts outside the CDR3, is KAGVTQTPRYLIKTRGQQVTLSCSPISGHRSVSWYQQTPGQGLQFLFEYFSETQRNKGNFPGRFSGRQFSNSRSEMNVSTLELGDSALYLCASSLETSGSLNEQFFGPGTRLTVL.

This clone was seen once. The CDR3: CASSTGGDGTEAFF. CDR3 in DNA: TGTGCCAGTAGTACAGGGGGCGACGGCACTGAAGCTTTCTTT. The V and J genes are TRBV19 and TRBJ1-1; TRBD1 aligns across 8 bases. With V trimmed by 4 bases and J by 4 bases, 5 bases remained unmatched. The CDR3 runs 14 residues. Germline assignment: CDR1 LNHDA and CDR2 SQIVND (reference sequence).

The CDR3 loop reads CASRQGQAGSPLHF. Written as DNA, the CDR3 is TGTGCCAGCAGGCAAGGACAGGCCGGTTCACCCCTCCACTTT. The chain recombines TRBV28 with TRBJ1-6; 7 bases map to TRBD1. Germline lookup yields CDR1 MDHEN and CDR2 SYDVKM. This CDR3 region has 14 residues. Trimming at V came to 6 bases and at J to 9 bases, leaving 8 bases not matched to a gene. Looking up the rest from reference TRBV28 and TRBJ1-6 gives the full variable domain: DVKVTQSSRYLVKRTGEKVFLECVQDMDHENMFWYRQDPGLGLRLIYFSYDVKMKEKGDIPEGYSVSREKKERFSLILESASTNQTSMYLCASRQGQAGSPLHFGNGTRLTVT.

V usage is TRBV28 and J usage is TRBJ1-2, with unresolved D. The CDR3 is made up of 14 amino acids. V lost 6 bases, J lost 2 bases, and 13 bases lay in between. The germline V gene has CDR1 MDHEN and CDR2 SYDVKM. In DNA, the CDR3 is TGTGCCAGCAGGCCCCTCAGGTTAAACTATGGCTACACCTTC. This gives the protein CASRPLRLNYGYTF.

This CDR3 reads CASSYVQGAPSPLHF. Here the CDR3 DNA reads TGTGCCAGCAGTTACGTTCAGGGGGCGCCTTCACCCCTCCACTTT. J is TRBJ1-6 and V is TRBV6-2 or TRBV6-3, with TRBD1 identical over 8 bases. Germline-derived CDR1 and CDR2 are MNHEY and SVGEGT. This CDR3 is built from 15 residues. J lost 9 bases, V lost 2 bases, and 6 bases had no gene match.

V is TRBV30 and J is TRBJ1-2; TRBD1 is a possible D gene (5 bases). The CDR3 runs 15 residues. V was shortened by 0 bases and J by 2 bases, with 13 bases between the two germline ends. Per the germline V gene, CDR1 is GTSNPN and CDR2 is SVGIG (reference sequence). The CDR3 here is CAWSVFRVGNYGYTF. For the CDR3, the DNA is TGTGCCTGGAGTGTATTCAGGGTTGGCAACTATGGCTACACCTTC.

The J gene is TRBJ1-2, the V gene TRBV10-3; D call uncertain. The V gene's germline CDR1 is ENHRY and CDR2 SYGVKD. Trimming pared 0 bases from V and 4 bases from J, leaving 6 bases between. The CDR3 is 13 amino acids. CDR3: CAISESASYGYTF. CDR3 coding DNA: TGTGCCATCAGTGAGTCGGCCAGCTATGGCTACACCTTC.

The chain recombines TRBV3-1 (or the pseudogene TRBV3-2) with TRBJ2-7, with D perhaps TRBD2 (6 bases). The V end lost 8 bases, the J end lost 12 bases, and 14 bases lay between the germline ends. CDR3 length: 10 residues. Per the germline V gene, CDR1 is LGHDT and CDR2 is YNNKEL (reference sequence). CDR3 protein: CASGRDSPYF. CDR3 DNA: TGTGCCAGCGGGCGGGACTCCCCGTACTTC.

The CDR3, as DNA: TGTGCCAGCAGTGAGATTGACAGAAACACCGGGGAGCTGTTTTTT. This sequence encodes CASSEIDRNTGELFF. V usage is TRBV25-1 and J usage is TRBJ2-2; TRBD1 might be the D (5 bases). This CDR3 is built from 15 residues. Per the germline V gene, CDR1 is MGHDK and CDR2 is SYGVNS. V was trimmed by 3 bases and J by 2 bases, leaving 10 bases between them.

This chain uses TRBV5-1 with TRBJ1-1, with 9 bases aligning to TRBD1. The V gene's germline CDR1 is SGHRS and CDR2 YFSETQ. V was clipped by 4 bases and J by 4 bases; unmatched bases: 5. The CDR3 extends over 14 amino acids. CDR3 DNA sequence: TGCGCCAGCAGCCCCGGGACAGGGCGCACTGAAGCTTTCTTT. Translating gives CASSPGTGRTEAFF.

The rearrangement uses TRBV19 and TRBJ1-1; 7 nucleotides agree with TRBD1. The CDR3 length is 17 residues. Trimming removed 8 bases from V and 0 bases from J; junction bases left unmatched: 15. Germline CDR1 and CDR2: LNHDA and SQIVND (reference sequence). This chain's CDR3 is CASFGPGGHFMNTEAFF. The CDR3 nucleotides are TGTGCCAGTTTCGGCCCAGGGGGGCATTTCATGAACACTGAAGCTTTCTTT. The whole variable domain, remainder taken from reference TRBV19 and TRBJ1-1, is DGGITQSPKYLFRKEGQNVTLSCEQNLNHDAMYWYRQDPGQGLRLIYYSQIVNDFQKGDIAEGYSVSREKKESFPLTVTSAQKNPTAFYLCASFGPGGHFMNTEAFFGQGTRLTVV.

CDR3 coding DNA: TGTGCCAGCAGCCAAGATGGGAGAGGGAATTCACCCCTCCACTTT. Translating it yields CASSQDGRGNSPLHF. The V and J genes are TRBV3-1 (or the pseudogene TRBV3-2) and TRBJ1-6; D not resolved. The V end lost 0 bases, the J end lost 7 bases, and 10 bases lay between the germline ends. This CDR3 contains 15 residues. Germline loops: CDR1 LGHDT, CDR2 YNNKEL (reference sequence).

The rearrangement joins TRBV21-1 to TRBJ2-7; the D call in the table, TRBD2, was not verified against the DNA. TRBV21-1 is a recognized pseudogene. The CDR3 consists of 15 residues. The CDR3 reads CASSTKRGGRLEQYF. The CDR3 DNA follows: TGTGCCAGCAGCACCAAGAGGGGGGGGCGCCTCGAGCAGTACTTC.

This clone was counted between two and nine times. The chain joins TRBV7-9 to TRBJ1-2, with 12 bases matching TRBD1. J gave up 3 bases and V 5 bases, and 7 bases lay outside the gene matches. This CDR3 region has 16 residues. The germline gives CDR1 SEHNR, CDR2 FQNEAQ (reference sequence). The CDR3, as DNA: TGTGCCAGCAGCCCGGGACAGGGGGCGAGTGACTATGGCTACACCTTC. Its translation is CASSPGQGASDYGYTF.

The table lists this clone with many counts. The rearrangement joins TRBV2 to TRBJ1-6; 8 positions agree with TRBD1. The germline V gene has CDR1 SNHLY and CDR2 FYNNEI. The CDR3 loop spans 19 amino acids. J gave up 0 bases and V 8 bases, and 15 bases lay outside the gene matches. As DNA, the CDR3 is TGTGCCAGCGCTGGCGGGGACAGGCGTTACTTCTCCTATAATTCACCCCTCCACTTT. This codes for CASAGGDRRYFSYNSPLHF.

In this sample, this clone turned up a few times. A read error may account for a junction end that differs from germline. The chain recombines TRBV19 with TRBJ1-1; 7 positions agree with TRBD1. The germline CDR1 and CDR2 sequences are LNHDA and SQIVND (reference sequence). There are 14 residues in the CDR3. CDR3 bases: TGTGCCAGTAGTGTCCCGACAGGGAACCCTGAAGCTTTCTTT. This sequence encodes CASSVPTGNPEAFF.

This clone was found once. The gene calls are TRBV5-1 and TRBJ2-2, with TRBD1 matching over 10 bases. V dropped 4 bases and J dropped 5; count of bases not matched to a gene: 8. The CDR3 is 16 amino acids. The germline V gene has CDR1 SGHRS and CDR2 YFSETQ. The CDR3 DNA is TGCGCCAGCAGCCGGGGACAGGGGAGGGGAACCGGGGAGCTGTTTTTT. It encodes CASSRGQGRGTGELFF.

The chain combines TRBV30 with TRBJ1-4; D possibly corresponds to TRBD1 (6 bases). The CDR3 covers 15 residues. V was shortened by 4 bases and J by 1 base, with 13 bases between the two germline ends. The germline gives CDR1 GTSNPN, CDR2 SVGIG (reference sequence). The CDR3, as DNA: TGTGCCTGGAATGCGGGGGCGCGAACTAATGAAAAACTGTTTTTT. As protein: CAWNAGARTNEKLFF.

This clone was detected only a few times. The CDR3 protein is CASSLIRESTDTQYF. CDR3 nucleotides: TGTGCCAGCAGTTTAATCCGGGAGAGCACAGATACGCAGTATTTT. The chain couples TRBV27 to TRBJ2-3; weak D call: TRBD2 (6 bases). CDR3 length equals 15 residues. Germline V gene sequence: CDR1 MNHEY, CDR2 SMNVEV (reference sequence). V was trimmed by 2 bases and J by 0 bases, leaving 9 bases between them.

V usage is TRBV19 and J usage is TRBJ2-5; 9 positions agree with TRBD1. The CDR3 is 13 residues long. CDR1 is LNHDA and CDR2 is SQIVND in the germline V gene (reference sequence). Unmatched junction bases numbered 3, after V lost 9 bases and J lost 1 base. CDR3 region: CASGQGFQETQYF. CDR3 bases: TGTGCCAGCGGACAGGGGTTCCAAGAGACCCAGTACTTC. The whole variable domain, filled in from reference TRBV19 and TRBJ2-5, reads DGGITQSPKYLFRKEGQNVTLSCEQNLNHDAMYWYRQDPGQGLRLIYYSQIVNDFQKGDIAEGYSVSREKKESFPLTVTSAQKNPTAFYLCASGQGFQETQYFGPGTRLLVL.

This chain connects TRBV7-2 to TRBJ1-4; 11 bases line up with TRBD1. V shed 1 base and J 11 bases; nucleotides not matched to a gene: 9. Germline CDR1 is SGHTA and CDR2 is FQGNSA. CDR3 size: 16 residues. The CDR3: CASSLGSPGQGAKLFF. The CDR3 DNA reads as TGTGCCAGCAGCTTAGGGTCCCCTGGACAGGGGGCCAAACTGTTTTTT.

V gene TRBV29-1 combines with J gene TRBJ2-1; 9 positions match TRBD1. V lost 3 bases, J lost 5 bases, and 2 bases stayed unmatched. CDR3 size: 13 residues. Germline values: CDR1 SQVTM, CDR2 ANQGSEA. CDR3 protein: CSVDRTGDNEQFF. The CDR3 DNA sequence: TGCAGCGTTGACCGGACAGGGGACAATGAGCAGTTCTTC.

This chain uses TRBV6-5 with TRBJ2-7, with 10 bases lining up with TRBD2. Germline V gene data show CDR1 as MNHEY and CDR2 as SVGAGI. V was pared by 9 bases and J by 4 bases, with 12 bases of the junction left unmatched. This CDR3 is 15 amino acids long. The CDR3 loop reads CASLLTSGEIYEQYF. CDR3 DNA sequence: TGTGCCAGTCTTCTAACTAGCGGGGAAATTTACGAGCAGTACTTC.

The chain recombines TRBV28 with TRBJ1-2; maybe TRBD1 (5 bases). There are 15 residues in the CDR3. CDR1 is MDHEN and CDR2 is SYDVKM in the germline V gene. Trimming removed 6 bases from V and 2 bases from J, with 16 bases in between. The CDR3 region is CASSQLRTSNYGYTF. The CDR3 region has the DNA TGTGCCAGCAGCCAGCTCAGGACATCGAACTATGGCTACACCTTC.